Given below is one TCR beta chain in context. This record belongs to a study of PD-L1 blockade in urothelial cancer. Turning to the study itself: Men with urothelial cancer arising in the bladder made up most of the 29 patients. Blood was tested 3 weeks (second dose) and 6 weeks into treatment. Peripheral blood specimens exhibited a median yield of around 130,000 T cells.

The time point is: pretreatment peripheral blood. Looked up from germline, CDR1 is ENHRY and CDR2 is SYGVKD. The length of the CDR3 is 14 residues. V shed 0 bases and J shed 2 bases, with 7 bases lying between them. In each PCR, synthetic TCR analog templates were spiked in. TCRdb's table, derived via immunoSEQ multiplex PCR, lists solely in-frame clones and lacks some. The sample yields under 55,000 clones, approximately 91% seen once. The rearrangement uses TRBV10-3 and TRBJ1-2; D is unresolved. The receptor was derived from a donor at least 40 years old with urothelial cancer. This specimen was PBMCs, taken around atezolizumab (anti-PD-L1) treatment. The DNA of the CDR3 is TGTGCCATCAGTGAGTCGGGCACCAACTATGGCTACACCTTC. Protein product: CAISESGTNYGYTF.